The 25 T cell receptor beta chains below were found in one sample sequenced in a study of T cells in Graves' hyperthyroidism and ophthalmopathy. Using RNA transcripts as the source, TCR beta CDR3 regions were amplified. Researchers ran a first-round RT-PCR on the TCR CDR3 using the HTBI primer set. MiXCR was run by TCRdb on the multiplex PCR reads, yielding one entry per CDR3 protein. The sample carries hundreds of thousands of distinct CDR3 sequences, about 15% recorded once. Material for sequencing was blood. The source of these receptors is a woman aged 40 to 50 with Graves' ophthalmopathy.

This clonotype occurred many times. The chain employs TRBV2 and TRBJ1-5, with a weak D call TRBD1 (5 bases). This CDR3 has 14 residues. The germline V and J ends were trimmed by 5 bases and 6 bases, with 14 bases remaining between them. Germline-derived CDR1 and CDR2 are SNHLY and FYNNEI. The CDR3 DNA reads as TGTGCCAGCAGTATTAACCAGGGAGTTCAGCCCCAGCATTTT. This sequence encodes CASSINQGVQPQHF.

This clonotype was seen many times. The rearrangement uses TRBV7-2 and TRBJ2-5; no clear D. Germline CDR1 and CDR2: SGHTA and FQGNSA. The CDR3 spans 14 residues. V lost 5 bases to trimming and J lost 9 bases, with 19 bases between them. The CDR3: CASSLHGTAVAQYF. CDR3 DNA: TGTGCCAGCAGCCTACATGGCACAGCTGTGGCCCAGTACTTC.

This clonotype came up many times. The chain is built from TRBV30 and TRBJ2-7, with 7 bases that match TRBD2. The J segment lost 5 bases and the V segment lost 2 bases, leaving 9 bases of the junction unmatched. Germline CDR1 GTSNPN, CDR2 SVGIG (reference sequence). This CDR3 contains 14 residues. The CDR3, as DNA: TGTGCCTGGAGTCCGTACTGGGGGGGGAACGAGCAGTACTTC. This encodes CAWSPYWGGNEQYF. Variable domain in full (rest from reference TRBV30 and TRBJ2-7): SQTIHQWPATLVQPVGSPLSLECTVEGTSNPNLYWYRQAAGRGLQLLFYSVGIGQISSEVPQNLSASRPQDRQFILSSKKLLLSDSGFYLCAWSPYWGGNEQYFGPGTRLTVT.

This clonotype has at least ten counts. The CDR3 spells CSARDLGDEAQYF. The CDR3 nucleotides are TGCAGTGCTAGAGATTTGGGGGATGAGGCCCAGTACTTC. The chain is built from TRBV20-1 and TRBJ2-5; TRBD1 or TRBD2 may be the D gene (5 bases each). This CDR3 region has 13 residues. The V gene's germline CDR1 is DFQATT and CDR2 SNEGSKA (reference sequence). Trimming took 0 bases from V and 9 from J, leaving 14 bases between them.

This clonotype was recorded at least ten times. The genes are TRBV20-1 and TRBJ1-1; weak D call: TRBD1 (6 bases). Germline V gene lookup returns CDR1 DFQATT and CDR2 SNEGSKA (reference sequence). CDR3 size: 12 residues. Trimming removed 5 bases from V and 3 bases from J, with 10 bases in between. CDR3 nucleotides: TGCAGTGCTCTTAAGGGGGACACTGAAGCTTTCTTT. Translated, it gives CSALKGDTEAFF.

This clonotype was detected many times. The chain uses TRBV6-1 and TRBJ1-5; no definite D call. This CDR3 spans 16 amino acids. The V gene lost 2 bases and the J gene lost 5 bases, with 16 bases spanning the gap. Germline V lookup: CDR1 MNHNS, CDR2 SASEGT. CDR3 sequence: CASSEWVQDGDQPQHF. The CDR3 coding sequence is TGTGCCAGCAGTGAATGGGTCCAGGACGGAGATCAGCCCCAGCATTTT.

In this sample, this clonotype turned up many times. The rearrangement uses TRBV7-2 and TRBJ1-1; D is unresolved. CDR3 size: 13 residues. The V end lost 5 bases, the J end lost 3 bases, and 10 bases lay between the germline ends. The V gene's germline CDR1 is SGHTA and CDR2 FQGNSA. For the CDR3, the DNA is TGTGCCAGCAGCACCCAACTAGACACTGAAGCTTTCTTT. Translated: CASSTQLDTEAFF.

This chain links TRBV6-1 with TRBJ2-5, with 11 bases lining up with TRBD1. CDR3 size: 18 residues. With V trimmed by 8 bases and J by 4 bases, 18 bases remained unmatched. Germline CDR1 MNHNS, CDR2 SASEGT. CDR3 sequence reads: CASALLGTGGMFSETQYF. The CDR3 region has the DNA TGTGCCAGCGCTCTCCTAGGGACAGGGGGGATGTTTTCAGAGACCCAGTACTTC.

This clonotype occurred many times. This sequence joins TRBV12-3 or TRBV12-4 and TRBJ1-1; D gene uncertain. This CDR3 region has 9 residues. The V and J ends lost 5 bases and 6 bases respectively, with 1 base between them. The CDR3 bases are TGTGCCAGCAGTCCTGAAGCTTTCTTT. It encodes CASSPEAFF.

This clonotype was observed many times. The V gene is TRBV28, the J gene TRBJ2-7, with 13 bases lining up with TRBD2. There are 17 residues in the CDR3. J was trimmed by 2 bases and V by 3 bases; bases with no gene match: 7. Germline CDR1 and CDR2: MDHEN and SYDVKM. Written as DNA, the CDR3 is TGTGCCAGCAGTTTCGAACTAGCGGGAGGGAGTGCCTACGAGCAGTACTTC. Its translation: CASSFELAGGSAYEQYF.

V gene TRBV19 combines with J gene TRBJ1-1; D unclear. Trimming stripped 3 bases from V and 3 bases from J, with 11 bases between. From germline, CDR1 is LNHDA and CDR2 SQIVND (reference sequence). This CDR3 is built from 14 residues. Written as DNA, the CDR3 is TGTGCCAGTAGTATCCGGGAAGTGGACACTGAAGCTTTCTTT. Its protein is CASSIREVDTEAFF.

The genes are TRBV19 and TRBJ2-7; 7 positions agree with TRBD2. The ends lost 9 bases at V and 1 base at J; junction bases unmatched: 9. Per the germline V gene, CDR1 is LNHDA and CDR2 is SQIVND (reference sequence). CDR3 length: 14 amino acids. The CDR3 nucleotides read TGTGCCAGCTCTGCCCCGGGACTATCCTACGAGCAGTACTTC. This sequence encodes CASSAPGLSYEQYF.

In its sample, this clonotype was seen a few times. The V gene is TRBV30, the J gene TRBJ1-2; weak D call: TRBD1 (5 bases). CDR1 is GTSNPN, CDR2 SVGIG, per germline (reference sequence). This CDR3 has 14 residues. Trimming shortened V by 5 bases and J by 6 bases, and 19 bases separated the two germline ends. The DNA of the CDR3 is TGTGCCTGGTCCCCCGGCGGGGGGATGAATGGCTACACCTTC. Protein product: CAWSPGGGMNGYTF. The full variable domain, rest sourced from reference TRBV30 and TRBJ1-2, is SQTIHQWPATLVQPVGSPLSLECTVEGTSNPNLYWYRQAAGRGLQLLFYSVGIGQISSEVPQNLSASRPQDRQFILSSKKLLLSDSGFYLCAWSPGGGMNGYTFGSGTRLTVV.

Many counts were recorded for this clonotype. The genes are TRBV30 and TRBJ2-7; D is possibly TRBD2 (5 bases). Trimming shortened V by 0 bases and J by 0 bases, and 6 bases separated the two germline ends. The germline gives CDR1 GTSNPN, CDR2 SVGIG (reference sequence). The CDR3 consists of 13 residues. CDR3 protein: CAWSVGDSYEQYF. As DNA, the CDR3 is TGTGCCTGGAGTGTCGGGGACTCCTACGAGCAGTACTTC. Drawing the rest from reference TRBV30 and TRBJ2-7, the complete variable domain is SQTIHQWPATLVQPVGSPLSLECTVEGTSNPNLYWYRQAAGRGLQLLFYSVGIGQISSEVPQNLSASRPQDRQFILSSKKLLLSDSGFYLCAWSVGDSYEQYFGPGTRLTVT.

This clonotype was found many times. The rearrangement uses TRBV3-1 and TRBJ1-6; tentative D call: TRBD1 (5 bases). The CDR3 runs 14 residues. V lost 4 bases and J 9 bases, leaving 13 bases between the germline ends. CDR1 is LGHDT, CDR2 YNNKEL, per germline (reference sequence). The CDR3 DNA reads TGTGCCAGCAGCCTACTGGACACCATTTCACCCCTCCACTTT. Its protein product is CASSLLDTISPLHF.

This clonotype was seen at least ten times. The chain joins TRBV12-3 or TRBV12-4 to TRBJ2-4; D gene ambiguous. The CDR3 spans 12 residues. Deletions cut 3 bases from V and 4 bases from J, with 4 bases between. The CDR3 sequence is CASSFGKNIQYF. The CDR3 nucleotides are TGTGCCAGCAGTTTTGGGAAAAACATTCAGTACTTC.

The V and J genes are TRBV7-8 and TRBJ1-5, with D unclear. The CDR3 totals 12 residues. V lost 6 bases and J lost 9, with 12 bases in between. Germline lookup yields CDR1 SGHVS and CDR2 FQNEAQ. CDR3 loop: CASSPLYRPQHF. Here the CDR3 DNA reads TGTGCCAGCAGTCCACTGTATCGGCCCCAGCATTTT.

This clonotype came up many times. The chain links TRBV6-5 to TRBJ1-5, with unresolved D. CDR1 is MNHEY and CDR2 is SVGAGI in the germline V gene. This CDR3 comprises 13 residues. V lost 3 bases and J 7 bases, leaving 10 bases between the germline ends. CDR3: CASSYGIGQPQHF. CDR3 coding DNA: TGTGCCAGCAGTTATGGGATTGGCCAGCCCCAGCATTTT.

This clonotype turned up a few times. CDR3 residues: CASSQALAGLDEQYF. CDR3 sequence (DNA): TGTGCCAGCAGCCAAGCACTAGCGGGATTGGACGAGCAGTACTTC. This chain joins TRBV3-1 and TRBJ2-7; TRBD2 matches at 10 bases. Unmatched junction bases numbered 5, after V lost 1 base and J lost 5 bases. The CDR3 extends over 15 amino acids. Germline values: CDR1 LGHDT, CDR2 YNNKEL (reference sequence).

V gene TRBV6-2 or TRBV6-3 combines with J gene TRBJ2-6, with a possible D match to TRBD2 (6 bases). Trimming shortened V by 8 bases and J by 0 bases, and 17 bases separated the two germline ends. There are 17 residues in the CDR3. In germline, CDR1 is MNHEY, CDR2 SVGEGT. This CDR3 reads CASGEGGARSGANVLTF. CDR3 in DNA: TGTGCCAGCGGGGAAGGCGGGGCCCGCTCTGGGGCCAACGTCCTGACTTTC.

This clonotype was seen at least ten times. This chain connects TRBV29-1 to TRBJ2-7; maybe TRBD1 (5 bases). Trimming took 4 bases from V and 3 from J, leaving 13 bases between them. The CDR3 totals 13 residues. From germline, CDR1 is SQVTM and CDR2 ANQGSEA. The CDR3 bases are TGCAGCGTTGTAAAGGACACCCACTACGAGCAGTACTTC. Its protein is CSVVKDTHYEQYF.

Many counts were recorded for this clonotype. V usage is TRBV6-1 and J usage is TRBJ1-1, with unresolved D. V was cut by 3 bases and J by 1 base, with 12 bases left in between. The length of the CDR3 is 15 residues. Germline loops: CDR1 MNHNS, CDR2 SASEGT. The CDR3 loop reads CASSDGREWNTEAFF. CDR3 coding DNA: TGTGCCAGCAGTGATGGGAGGGAATGGAACACTGAAGCTTTCTTT.

This clonotype was observed a handful of times. This chain connects TRBV20-1 to TRBJ2-3; the match to TRBD1 covers 9 bases. The germline CDR1 and CDR2 sequences are DFQATT and SNEGSKA (reference sequence). This CDR3 has 15 residues. Trimming removed 3 bases from V and 2 bases from J; junction bases left unmatched: 6. CDR3: CSASGGTGNTDTQYF. The DNA of the CDR3 is TGCAGTGCTAGTGGGGGGACAGGGAACACAGATACGCAGTATTTT.

The table lists this clonotype with many counts. The chain uses TRBV10-3 and TRBJ1-2, with D possibly TRBD1 on 5 matching bases. V was pared by 4 bases and J by 4 bases, with 7 bases between. The germline gives CDR1 ENHRY, CDR2 SYGVKD. There are 12 residues in the CDR3. The CDR3 spells CAISGTPYGYTF. In DNA form, the CDR3 reads TGTGCCATCAGTGGGACACCCTATGGCTACACCTTC.

This clonotype was detected only a few times. The chain's CDR3 is CAWSRQGAGGYTF. CDR3 coding DNA: TGTGCCTGGAGTCGACAGGGTGCGGGTGGCTACACCTTC. V usage is TRBV30 and J usage is TRBJ1-2; 7 nucleotides align to TRBD1. This CDR3 region has 13 residues. The germline CDR1 and CDR2 sequences are GTSNPN and SVGIG (reference sequence). The ends lost 2 bases at V and 7 bases at J; junction bases unmatched: 7.